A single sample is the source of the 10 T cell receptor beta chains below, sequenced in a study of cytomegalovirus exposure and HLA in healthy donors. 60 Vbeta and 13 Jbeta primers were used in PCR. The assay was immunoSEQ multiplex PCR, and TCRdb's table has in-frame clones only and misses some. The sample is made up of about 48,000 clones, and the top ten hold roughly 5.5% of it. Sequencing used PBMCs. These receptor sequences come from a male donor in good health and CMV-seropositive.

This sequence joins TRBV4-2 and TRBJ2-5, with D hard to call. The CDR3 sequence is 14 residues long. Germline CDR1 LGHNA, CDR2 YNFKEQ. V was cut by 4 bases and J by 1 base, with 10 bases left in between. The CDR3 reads CASSLRLGQETQYF. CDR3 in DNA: TGTGCCAGCAGCCTACGGCTAGGCCAAGAGACCCAGTACTTC.

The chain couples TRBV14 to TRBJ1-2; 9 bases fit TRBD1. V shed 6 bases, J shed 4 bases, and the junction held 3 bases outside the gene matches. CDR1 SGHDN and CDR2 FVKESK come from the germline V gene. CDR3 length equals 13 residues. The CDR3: CASRTGGGYGYTF. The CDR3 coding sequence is TGTGCCAGCAGGACAGGGGGAGGCTATGGCTACACCTTC.

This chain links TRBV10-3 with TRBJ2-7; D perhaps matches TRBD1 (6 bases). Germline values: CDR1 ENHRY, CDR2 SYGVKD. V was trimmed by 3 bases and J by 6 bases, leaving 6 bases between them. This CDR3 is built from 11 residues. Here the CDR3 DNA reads TGTGCCATCAGTGAAGGGGGCGAGCAGTACTTC. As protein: CAISEGGEQYF.

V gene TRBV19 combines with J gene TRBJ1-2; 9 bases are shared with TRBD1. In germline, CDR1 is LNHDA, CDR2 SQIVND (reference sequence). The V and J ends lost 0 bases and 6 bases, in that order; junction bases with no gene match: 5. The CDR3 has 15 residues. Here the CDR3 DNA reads TGTGCCAGTAGTATAGATCTGGGACAGGGACATGGCTACACCTTC. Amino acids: CASSIDLGQGHGYTF.

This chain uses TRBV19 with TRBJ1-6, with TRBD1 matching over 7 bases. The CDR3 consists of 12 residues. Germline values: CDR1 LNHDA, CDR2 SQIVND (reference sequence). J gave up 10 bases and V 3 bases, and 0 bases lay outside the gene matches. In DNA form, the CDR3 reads TGTGCCAGTAGTATCAGGGGGTCACCCCTCCACTTT. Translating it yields CASSIRGSPLHF.

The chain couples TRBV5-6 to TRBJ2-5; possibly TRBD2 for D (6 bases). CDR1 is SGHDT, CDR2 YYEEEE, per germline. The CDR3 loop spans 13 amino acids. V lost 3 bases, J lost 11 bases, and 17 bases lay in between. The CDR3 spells CASSWGLSSEQYF. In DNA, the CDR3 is TGTGCCAGCAGCTGGGGACTTTCCTCTGAGCAGTACTTC.

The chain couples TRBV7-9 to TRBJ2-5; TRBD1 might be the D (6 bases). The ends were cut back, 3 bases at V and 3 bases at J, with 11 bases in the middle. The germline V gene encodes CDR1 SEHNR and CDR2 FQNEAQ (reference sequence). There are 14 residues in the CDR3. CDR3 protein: CASSLKNREETQYF. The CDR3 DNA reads TGTGCCAGCAGCTTGAAGAACAGGGAAGAGACCCAGTACTTC. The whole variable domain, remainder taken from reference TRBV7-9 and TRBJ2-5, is DTGVSQNPRHKITKRGQNVTFRCDPISEHNRLYWYRQTLGQGPEFLTYFQNEAQLEKSRLLSDRFSAERPKGSFSTLEIQRTEQGDSAMYLCASSLKNREETQYFGPGTRLLVL.

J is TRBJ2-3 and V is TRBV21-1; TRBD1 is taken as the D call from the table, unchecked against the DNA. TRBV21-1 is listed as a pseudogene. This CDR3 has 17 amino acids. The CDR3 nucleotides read TGTGCCAGCAGCAAGTGGGGGACACTACCTAGCACAGATACGCAGTATTTT. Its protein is CASSKWGTLPSTDTQYF.

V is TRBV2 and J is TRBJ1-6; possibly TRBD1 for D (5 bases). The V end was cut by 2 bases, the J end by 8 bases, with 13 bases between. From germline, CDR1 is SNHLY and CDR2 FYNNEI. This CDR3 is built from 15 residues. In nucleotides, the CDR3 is TGTGCCAGCAGTGAAAGTCGGGGGGGAGATTCACCCCTCCACTTT. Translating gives CASSESRGGDSPLHF.

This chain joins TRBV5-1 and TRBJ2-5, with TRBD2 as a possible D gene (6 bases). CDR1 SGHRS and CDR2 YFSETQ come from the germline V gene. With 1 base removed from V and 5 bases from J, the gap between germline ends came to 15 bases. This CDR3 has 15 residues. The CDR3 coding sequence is TGCGCCAGCAGCTTGCTGTCTAGCGAAGGGGAGACCCAGTACTTC. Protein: CASSLLSSEGETQYF.